This T cell receptor (beta chain) stems from a study of post-analysis software for immune sequencing data. Study in general: Relapsing-remitting, secondary progressive and progressive-relapsing multiple sclerosis were all included among the disease courses.

Unique molecular identifiers featured in each of the TCR beta cDNA libraries. Input populations of 1 to 10 million T cells gave rise to around 480,000 cDNA molecules. In TCRdb, the PCR reads were re-called with MiXCR into one record per CDR3 protein. The sample yields approximately 440,000 distinct CDR3 sequences, around 40% seen once. Worth noting for this clonotype: What it binds is unknown.

CDR3 size: 15 residues. Trimming took off 2 bases at V and 10 bases at J, with 18 bases between the two ends. In germline, CDR1 is MNHEY, CDR2 SVGAGI. Regarding the study as a whole: F measure grouped same-batch samples tightly together. TRBV segments more frequent in patients than in controls numbered five and included TRBV5-6, TRBV5-1 and TRBV20-1. Multiple sclerosis patients showed significantly lower normalized Chao1 diversity than controls did.

Sequenced: blood. This TCR was sampled from a girl aged 5-17 years with multiple sclerosis. This rearrangement joins TRBV6-5 to TRBJ2-1; no clear D. CDR3 in DNA: TGTGCCAGCAGTTACCGCCCGCTAGTCGCCTCGGAGCAGTTCTTC. It codes for CASSYRPLVASEQFF.